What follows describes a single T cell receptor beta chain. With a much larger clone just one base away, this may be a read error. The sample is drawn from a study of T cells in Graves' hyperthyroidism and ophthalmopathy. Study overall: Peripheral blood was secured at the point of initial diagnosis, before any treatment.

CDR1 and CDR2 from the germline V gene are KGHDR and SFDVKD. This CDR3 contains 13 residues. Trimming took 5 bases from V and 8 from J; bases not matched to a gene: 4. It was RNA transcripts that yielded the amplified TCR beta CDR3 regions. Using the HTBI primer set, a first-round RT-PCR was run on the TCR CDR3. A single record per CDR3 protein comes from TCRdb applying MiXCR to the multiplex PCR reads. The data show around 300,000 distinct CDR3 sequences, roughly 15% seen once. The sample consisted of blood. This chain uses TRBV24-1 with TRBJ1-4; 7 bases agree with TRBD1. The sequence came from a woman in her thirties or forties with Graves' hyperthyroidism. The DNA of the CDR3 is TGTGCCACCAGTGGTCTGGGACAGGAAAAACTGTTTTTT. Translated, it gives CATSGLGQEKLFF.